This T cell receptor beta chain was profiled in a study of T cell responses to AZD1222 COVID-19 vaccine. In regard to this clone: The antigen is not known.

This CDR3 has 14 residues. V lost 2 bases and J 6 bases, leaving 10 bases between the germline ends. The germline CDR1 and CDR2 sequences are MDHEN and SYDVKM. Data came from immunoSEQ multiplex PCR; TCRdb stores just in-frame clones and leaves some out. Of 50,000 to 65,000 clones listed, more than 80% are singletons. The study, taken as a whole, reports: A reported finding is that nearly half of spike-specific TCRs target unmutated variant regions.

Sequences were derived from peripheral blood, sampled 28 days after the second AZD1222 dose. This chain joins TRBV28 and TRBJ2-2; tentatively, D is TRBD2 (6 bases). The TCR comes from an adult who received the AZD1222 COVID-19 vaccine. The CDR3 loop reads CASSLQEGAGELFF. The CDR3 DNA reads TGTGCCAGCAGTTTACAGGAGGGAGCCGGGGAGCTGTTTTTT. The variable domain in full, with the rest retrieved from reference TRBV28 and TRBJ2-2, is DVKVTQSSRYLVKRTGEKVFLECVQDMDHENMFWYRQDPGLGLRLIYFSYDVKMKEKGDIPEGYSVSREKKERFSLILESASTNQTSMYLCASSLQEGAGELFFGEGSRLTVL.